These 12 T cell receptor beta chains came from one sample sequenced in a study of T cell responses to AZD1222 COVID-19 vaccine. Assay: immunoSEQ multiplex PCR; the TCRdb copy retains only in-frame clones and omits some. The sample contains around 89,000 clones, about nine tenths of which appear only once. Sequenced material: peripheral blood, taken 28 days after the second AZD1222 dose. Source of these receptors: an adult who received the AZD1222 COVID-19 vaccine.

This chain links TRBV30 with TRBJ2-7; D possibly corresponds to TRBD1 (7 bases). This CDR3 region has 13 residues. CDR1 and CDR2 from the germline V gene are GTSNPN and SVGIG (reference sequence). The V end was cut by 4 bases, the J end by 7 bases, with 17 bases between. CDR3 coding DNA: TGTGCCTGGACCCCAGGGGGGCCATGGGAGCAGTACTTC. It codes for CAWTPGGPWEQYF.

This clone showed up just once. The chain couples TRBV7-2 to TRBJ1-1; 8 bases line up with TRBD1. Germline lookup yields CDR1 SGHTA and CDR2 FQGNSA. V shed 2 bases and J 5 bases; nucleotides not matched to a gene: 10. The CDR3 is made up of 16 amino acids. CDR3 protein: CASSLLGTGGGTEAFF. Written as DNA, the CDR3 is TGTGCCAGCAGCTTATTAGGTACAGGGGGGGGAACTGAAGCTTTCTTT.

This CDR3 is CASSSRSANEQFF. Written as DNA, the CDR3 is TGTGCCAGCAGCTCACGATCTGCCAATGAGCAGTTCTTC. The J gene is TRBJ2-1, the V gene TRBV5-4; D unclear. V lost 3 bases and J lost 6, with 10 bases in between. The CDR3 is 13 residues long. Germline lookup yields CDR1 SGHNT and CDR2 YYREEE (reference sequence).

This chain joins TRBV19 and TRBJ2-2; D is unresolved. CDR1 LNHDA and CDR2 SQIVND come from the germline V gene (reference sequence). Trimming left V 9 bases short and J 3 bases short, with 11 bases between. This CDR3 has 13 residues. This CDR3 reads CASRPHDTGELFF. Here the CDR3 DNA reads TGTGCCAGCCGCCCGCACGACACCGGGGAGCTGTTTTTT.

CDR3 DNA sequence: TGTGCCAGCAGTTACTCGACAGGGGGTTTGACTGAAGCTTTCTTT. As protein: CASSYSTGGLTEAFF. The genes are TRBV6-5 and TRBJ1-1, with 9 nucleotides matching TRBD1. CDR1 MNHEY and CDR2 SVGAGI come from the germline V gene. This CDR3 contains 15 residues. V shed 0 bases and J 5 bases; nucleotides not matched to a gene: 4.

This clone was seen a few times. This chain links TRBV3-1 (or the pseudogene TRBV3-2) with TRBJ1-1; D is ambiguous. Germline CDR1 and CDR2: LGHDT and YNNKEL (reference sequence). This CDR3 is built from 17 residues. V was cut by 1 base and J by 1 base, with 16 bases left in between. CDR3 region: CASSQVPRAPGNTEAFF. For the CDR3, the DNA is TGTGCCAGCAGCCAAGTGCCTAGGGCCCCGGGGAACACTGAAGCTTTCTTT.

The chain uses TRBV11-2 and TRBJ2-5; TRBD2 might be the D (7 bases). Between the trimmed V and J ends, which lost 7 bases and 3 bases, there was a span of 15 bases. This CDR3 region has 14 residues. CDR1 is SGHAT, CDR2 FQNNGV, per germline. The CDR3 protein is CASNNAGAEETQYF. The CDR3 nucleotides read TGTGCCAGCAACAACGCGGGGGCCGAAGAGACCCAGTACTTC.

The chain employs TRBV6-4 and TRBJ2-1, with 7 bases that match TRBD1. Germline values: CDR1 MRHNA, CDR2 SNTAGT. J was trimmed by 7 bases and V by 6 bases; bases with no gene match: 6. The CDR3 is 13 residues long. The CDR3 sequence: CASRVSGGNEQFF. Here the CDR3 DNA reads TGTGCCAGCAGAGTCTCAGGGGGTAATGAGCAGTTCTTC.

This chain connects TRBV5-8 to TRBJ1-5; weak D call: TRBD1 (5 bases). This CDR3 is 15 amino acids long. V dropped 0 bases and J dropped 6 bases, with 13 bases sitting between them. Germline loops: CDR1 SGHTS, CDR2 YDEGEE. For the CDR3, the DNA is TGTGCCAGCAGCTTGGGGGTGAGGGGAGCTCAGCCCCAGCATTTT. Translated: CASSLGVRGAQPQHF.

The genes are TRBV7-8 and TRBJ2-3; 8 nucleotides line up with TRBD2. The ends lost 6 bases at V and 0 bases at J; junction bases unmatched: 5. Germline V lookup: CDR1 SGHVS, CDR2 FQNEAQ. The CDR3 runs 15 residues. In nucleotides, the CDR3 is TGTGCCAGCAGAAAGATAGCGGGGAGCACAGATACGCAGTATTTT. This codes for CASRKIAGSTDTQYF.

The CDR3 DNA sequence: TGTGCCAGCAGGTGGACAGGGGGGACTTCACCCCTCCACTTT. The encoded protein is CASRWTGGTSPLHF. V and J are TRBV27 and TRBJ1-6, with 10 positions matching TRBD1. This CDR3 is 14 amino acids long. In germline, CDR1 is MNHEY, CDR2 SMNVEV (reference sequence). With 6 bases clipped from V and 9 bases from J, the junction kept 5 bases outside the gene matches.

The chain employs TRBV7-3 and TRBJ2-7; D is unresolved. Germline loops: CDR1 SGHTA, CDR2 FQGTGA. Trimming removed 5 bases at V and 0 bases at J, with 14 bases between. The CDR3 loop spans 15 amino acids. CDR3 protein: CASSPYPTNSYEQYF. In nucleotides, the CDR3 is TGTGCCAGCAGCCCATACCCCACAAACTCCTACGAGCAGTACTTC.